Listed here are 27 T cell receptor beta chains from one sample, sequenced in a study of control samples from healthy donors and cancer patients (dated by TCRdb to about 2020). Library preparation was by the immunoSEQ multiplex PCR assay. Sourced from immuneACCESS, this table was stored by TCRdb with only in-frame sequences that have V and J called. A share of the clones is absent; for the studies checked, an unresolved V gene accounts for under half, and the remainder has no known explanation. In this sample the table shows about 100,000 clones, roughly four fifths of which occur a single time. The ten largest clonotypes hold 6% to 8% of the sample. Sequenced material: blood. The source is a man younger than 30 in good health.

This sequence joins TRBV9 and TRBJ1-3, with 7 nucleotides matching TRBD1. With 3 bases clipped from V and 0 bases from J, the junction kept 9 bases outside the gene matches. The CDR3 length is 17 residues. Germline CDR1 is SGDLS and CDR2 is YYNGEE. The CDR3 bases are TGTGCCAGCAGCGAACGGACAGGCCAGAGCTCTGGAAACACCATATATTTT. Translated, it gives CASSERTGQSSGNTIYF.

The V call is TRBV24-1, the J call TRBJ2-3; D is possibly TRBD2 (7 bases). Deletions cut 2 bases from V and 1 base from J, with 12 bases between. CDR1 is KGHDR, CDR2 SFDVKD, per germline. The CDR3 spans 16 residues. The CDR3 DNA is TGTGCCACCAGTGATTGGGGGGGGCGAGGCACAGATACGCAGTATTTT. Amino acid sequence: CATSDWGGRGTDTQYF.

The chain recombines TRBV4-3 with TRBJ2-7, with 14 bases that match TRBD2. J was trimmed by 0 bases and V by 3 bases; bases with no gene match: 1. Germline-derived CDR1 and CDR2 are LGHNA and YSLEER. The CDR3 contains 16 residues. CDR3 nucleotide sequence: TGCGCCAGCAGCCATGGGACTAGCGGGAGCTCCTACGAGCAGTACTTC. This encodes CASSHGTSGSSYEQYF.

Relative to its sample, this clone is medium-sized. The chain employs TRBV24-1 and TRBJ1-2; D unresolved. The CDR3 is 12 amino acids. CDR1 is KGHDR and CDR2 is SFDVKD in the germline V gene. V was trimmed by 12 bases and J by 0 bases, leaving 10 bases between them. The CDR3 sequence: CASRNSNYGYTF. CDR3 DNA sequence: TGTGCCTCTCGGAACTCTAACTATGGCTACACCTTC.

This clone was recorded a few times. The chain carries TRBV5-6 and TRBJ1-5; D not resolved. The germline V and J ends were trimmed by 0 bases and 10 bases, with 8 bases remaining between them. From germline, CDR1 is SGHDT and CDR2 YYEEEE. The CDR3 length is 12 residues. CDR3 DNA: TGTGCCAGCAGCTTGGGGATCGGACCCCAGCATTTT. Amino acid sequence: CASSLGIGPQHF.

The J gene is TRBJ1-1, the V gene TRBV7-9; D unclear. V shed 2 bases and J shed 3 bases, with 1 base lying between them. There are 11 residues in the CDR3. The V gene's germline CDR1 is SEHNR and CDR2 FQNEAQ (reference sequence). The CDR3, as DNA: TGTGCCAGCAGCTTATACACTGAAGCTTTCTTT. It encodes CASSLYTEAFF.

The chain joins TRBV28 to TRBJ2-3; D perhaps matches TRBD2 (5 bases). Germline lookup yields CDR1 MDHEN and CDR2 SYDVKM. The ends were cut back, 3 bases at V and 1 base at J, with 11 bases in the middle. The CDR3 runs 15 residues. The CDR3 DNA reads TGTGCCAGCAGTTTTAGAGGGAGCCGCACAGATACGCAGTATTTT. It encodes CASSFRGSRTDTQYF.

This clone is a singleton in its sample. As DNA, the CDR3 is TGTGCCAGCAGCCAAGATTTGAGGGGCACGGGCTACAATGAGCAGTTCTTC. This encodes CASSQDLRGTGYNEQFF. The chain joins TRBV4-2 to TRBJ2-1; D possibly uses TRBD1 or TRBD2 (5 bases each). Germline CDR1 reads LGHNA; CDR2 reads YNFKEQ. V lost 0 bases to trimming and J lost 3 bases, with 15 bases between them. This CDR3 region has 17 residues.

The chain has TRBV19 and TRBJ1-2; D might be TRBD1 (5 bases). Trimming pared 0 bases from V and 8 bases from J, leaving 19 bases between. The CDR3 has 16 amino acids. Germline CDR1 LNHDA, CDR2 SQIVND (reference sequence). In DNA form, the CDR3 reads TGTGCCAGTAGTATAGATCTTAGAGGGGCAGAGGAGGGCTACACCTTC. Residues: CASSIDLRGAEEGYTF.

V gene TRBV4-1 combines with J gene TRBJ2-3; D remains unclear. The CDR3 has 12 residues. V was shortened by 1 base and J by 5 bases, with 4 bases between the two germline ends. Looked up from germline, CDR1 is MGHRA and CDR2 is YSYEKL. The CDR3 DNA follows: TGCGCCAGCAGCCAAGTGGGAGATACGCAGTATTTT. Translating gives CASSQVGDTQYF.

This clone was observed a handful of times. This rearrangement joins TRBV9 to TRBJ1-4, with D tentatively TRBD1 (5 bases). Trimming removed 3 bases from V and 5 bases from J, with 17 bases in between. Germline CDR1 is SGDLS and CDR2 is YYNGEE. CDR3 length equals 16 residues. CDR3 loop: CASSGAPGTQNEKLFF. CDR3 nucleotides: TGTGCCAGCAGCGGGGCCCCCGGGACTCAAAATGAAAAACTGTTTTTT.

This chain connects TRBV28 to TRBJ1-2; no firm D call. The germline CDR1 and CDR2 sequences are MDHEN and SYDVKM. Deletions cut 3 bases from V and 4 bases from J, with 9 bases between. This CDR3 has 13 residues. The CDR3: CASSLVGFYGYTF. CDR3 coding DNA: TGTGCCAGCAGTTTGGTTGGGTTCTATGGCTACACCTTC.

The V and J genes are TRBV7-6 and TRBJ2-2; possibly TRBD1 for D (6 bases). The CDR3 totals 16 residues. Trimming stripped 3 bases from V and 0 bases from J, with 11 bases between. Germline CDR1 and CDR2: SGHVS and FNYEAQ. CDR3 sequence (DNA): TGTGCCAGCAGCTTTTTCGGACAGCCGAACACCGGGGAGCTGTTTTTT. It yields the protein CASSFFGQPNTGELFF. The variable domain in full, with the rest retrieved from reference TRBV7-6 and TRBJ2-2, is GAGVSQSPRYKVTKRGQDVALRCDPISGHVSLYWYRQALGQGPEFLTYFNYEAQQDKSGLPNDRFSAERPEGSISTLTIQRTEQRDSAMYRCASSFFGQPNTGELFFGEGSRLTVL.

This clone has just a few counts. This sequence joins TRBV5-5 and TRBJ2-7, with D perhaps assigned TRBD1 or TRBD2 (5 bases each). This CDR3 has 11 residues. Germline lookup yields CDR1 SGHKS and CDR2 YYEKEE (reference sequence). The V gene lost 4 bases and the J gene lost 7 bases, with 9 bases spanning the gap. The CDR3 coding sequence is TGTGCCAGCAGCGGGGGTAATGAGCAGTACTTC. It specifies CASSGGNEQYF.

The chain couples TRBV29-1 to TRBJ2-3; D is possibly TRBD2 (5 bases). The CDR3 runs to 12 residues. Germline V gene data show CDR1 as SQVTM and CDR2 as ANQGSEA. CDR3 in amino acids: CRAVSSTDTQYF. The DNA of the CDR3 is TGCAGAGCGGTCTCTAGCACAGATACGCAGTATTTT.

V is TRBV28 and J is TRBJ2-4; 12 nucleotides match TRBD1. V lost 5 bases, J lost 12 bases, and 11 bases stayed unmatched. The CDR3 has 15 residues. CDR1 MDHEN and CDR2 SYDVKM come from the germline V gene. CDR3 region: CASSPPGQGARSQYF. Here the CDR3 DNA reads TGTGCCAGCAGTCCGCCGGGACAGGGGGCGAGGAGTCAGTACTTC.

The chain employs TRBV6-5 and TRBJ2-2; possible D gene TRBD2, 7 bases. The CDR3 has 15 residues. V was cut by 6 bases and J by 7 bases, with 18 bases left in between. CDR1 and CDR2 (germline): MNHEY, SVGAGI. This CDR3 is CASSALAGASGELFF. Written as DNA, the CDR3 is TGTGCCAGCAGCGCCCTTGCGGGGGCTAGCGGGGAGCTGTTTTTT.

This chain joins TRBV6-2 or TRBV6-3 and TRBJ2-1, with TRBD2 matching over 8 bases. Trimming at V came to 5 bases and at J to 0 bases, leaving 3 bases not matched to a gene. The CDR3 sequence is 15 residues long. Germline assignment: CDR1 MNHEY and CDR2 SVGEGT. The CDR3 nucleotides are TGTGCCAGCAGTGCCGGGACTAGCTCCTACAATGAGCAGTTCTTC. Translating gives CASSAGTSSYNEQFF.

The V call is TRBV6-5, the J call TRBJ1-6, with D possibly matching TRBD1 (5 bases). The CDR3 contains 13 residues. The V and J ends lost 5 bases and 10 bases respectively, with 12 bases between them. The V gene's germline CDR1 is MNHEY and CDR2 SVGAGI. CDR3 coding DNA: TGTGCCAGCAGTACCAAACGGGGCTCACCCCTCCACTTT. This gives the protein CASSTKRGSPLHF.

The chain combines TRBV4-2 with TRBJ1-4; 7 bases align to TRBD1. The CDR3 contains 14 residues. V gave up 1 base and J gave up 7 bases; unmatched junction bases: 3. The germline CDR1 and CDR2 sequences are LGHNA and YNFKEQ. The CDR3 is CASSQAGGTEKLFF. The CDR3 bases are TGTGCCAGCAGCCAAGCAGGGGGAACTGAAAAACTGTTTTTT.

The chain recombines TRBV24-1 with TRBJ2-1; D is perhaps TRBD2 (5 bases). Trimming took 4 bases from V and 1 from J, leaving 13 bases between them. This CDR3 spans 16 amino acids. Germline V lookup: CDR1 KGHDR, CDR2 SFDVKD. CDR3 coding DNA: TGTGCCACCAGTGACCCATCGGGGATATCCTACAATGAGCAGTTCTTC. Translation gives CATSDPSGISYNEQFF.

The chain carries TRBV6-5 and TRBJ2-4, with D uncertain. The CDR3 contains 11 residues. The V gene's germline CDR1 is MNHEY and CDR2 SVGAGI. Deletions cut 0 bases from V and 9 bases from J, with 3 bases between. CDR3 region: CASSYSSIQYF. CDR3 in DNA: TGTGCCAGCAGTTACTCGAGCATTCAGTACTTC.

The V gene is TRBV2, the J gene TRBJ1-1; 8 bases match TRBD1. Germline CDR1 and CDR2: SNHLY and FYNNEI. This CDR3 spans 15 amino acids. V shed 7 bases and J 4 bases; nucleotides not matched to a gene: 11. The CDR3 coding sequence is TGTGCCAGCAACCTCGGACAGGGAGGAAGCACTGAAGCTTTCTTT. Its protein is CASNLGQGGSTEAFF.

This rearrangement joins TRBV5-1 to TRBJ1-6; unclear D gene. This CDR3 spans 14 amino acids. Germline V gene sequence: CDR1 SGHRS, CDR2 YFSETQ. With 6 bases removed from V and 8 bases from J, the gap between germline ends came to 15 bases. CDR3 amino acids: CASTFSPGDSPLHF. The CDR3 DNA sequence: TGCGCCAGCACCTTCTCCCCCGGGGATTCACCCCTCCACTTT. Variable domain in full (rest from reference TRBV5-1 and TRBJ1-6): KAGVTQTPRYLIKTRGQQVTLSCSPISGHRSVSWYQQTPGQGLQFLFEYFSETQRNKGNFPGRFSGRQFSNSRSEMNVSTLELGDSALYLCASTFSPGDSPLHFGNGTRLTVT.

The chain couples TRBV4-1 to TRBJ1-3; a weak D match, TRBD1 (6 bases). V was trimmed by 0 bases and J by 7 bases, leaving 10 bases between them. The CDR3 is 14 amino acids. Germline-derived CDR1 and CDR2 are MGHRA and YSYEKL. The CDR3 bases are TGCGCCAGCAGCCAAGAGGGGGGGCTCAACACCATATATTTT. It codes for CASSQEGGLNTIYF.

The CDR3 loop is CASSLAGRQGRAFF. The CDR3 region has the DNA TGTGCCAGCAGTTTAGCGGGGCGACAGGGACGAGCTTTCTTT. The genes are TRBV27 and TRBJ1-1, with 7 positions matching TRBD1. V lost 2 bases and J lost 10; bases outside the gene matches: 10. CDR1 MNHEY and CDR2 SMNVEV come from the germline V gene (reference sequence). This CDR3 spans 14 amino acids.

This chain uses TRBV5-4 with TRBJ1-6, with 9 positions matching TRBD1. This CDR3 is built from 16 residues. V lost 3 bases and J lost 6; bases outside the gene matches: 7. From germline, CDR1 is SGHNT and CDR2 YYREEE (reference sequence). The DNA for the CDR3 is TGTGCCAGCAGCTCCGCAAAACAGGGGGCTAATTCACCCCTCCACTTT. This encodes CASSSAKQGANSPLHF.